The 24 T cell receptor beta chains presented below share a single source sample, sequenced in a study of response to subunit inactivated influenza vaccine. TCRdb re-analysed the RT-PCR reads in MiXCR, keeping a single row per CDR3 protein. The table shows over 450,000 distinct CDR3 sequences, with 10% to 15% occurring only once. Sample: PBMCs from blood, taken about 40 days after vaccination. All receptors derive from a man in his fifties who received an inactivated influenza vaccine.

This clonotype was seen repeatedly, ten times or more. The V gene is TRBV28, the J gene TRBJ2-3, with TRBD1 identical over 11 bases. V lost 7 bases and J lost 7; bases outside the gene matches: 10. This CDR3 is built from 15 residues. Germline loops: CDR1 MDHEN, CDR2 SYDVKM. Here the CDR3 reads CASNSEGQGVYTQYF. The CDR3 DNA reads TGTGCCAGCAACTCGGAGGGACAGGGGGTTTATACGCAGTATTTT.

This sequence joins TRBV6-5 and TRBJ1-1; D gene unclear. The germline CDR1 and CDR2 sequences are MNHEY and SVGAGI. V shed 1 base and J shed 1 base, with 10 bases lying between them. This CDR3 contains 15 residues. As DNA, the CDR3 is TGTGCCAGCAGTTACTTCCCACTTGAGAACACTGAAGCTTTCTTT. Protein sequence: CASSYFPLENTEAFF.

This clonotype came up many times. V usage is TRBV7-2 and J usage is TRBJ2-5, with D tentatively TRBD1 (5 bases). The V gene lost 2 bases and the J gene lost 5 bases, with 15 bases spanning the gap. The CDR3 is made up of 15 amino acids. Germline V gene sequence: CDR1 SGHTA, CDR2 FQGNSA. CDR3 in amino acids: CASSLSQGLTETQYF. Written as DNA, the CDR3 is TGTGCCAGCAGCTTAAGCCAGGGCCTTACGGAGACCCAGTACTTC.

This clonotype has only a few counts. V and J are TRBV12-3 or TRBV12-4 and TRBJ2-5; D tentatively reads TRBD1 or TRBD2 (7 bases each). V was clipped by 6 bases and J by 3 bases, with 20 bases between them. The CDR3 is 16 amino acids. Written as DNA, the CDR3 is TGTGCCAGCAGACCCGGCCAGGGGGAGGGCAAAGAGACCCAGTACTTC. Protein sequence: CASRPGQGEGKETQYF.

V and J are TRBV20-1 and TRBJ1-1; D is ambiguous. V was trimmed by 0 bases and J by 7 bases, leaving 12 bases between them. Germline CDR1 is DFQATT and CDR2 is SNEGSKA (reference sequence). This CDR3 is 13 amino acids long. CDR3 bases: TGCAGTGCTAGAGATTCGGGGAGAGGTGAAGCTTTCTTT. Encoded protein: CSARDSGRGEAFF.

V usage is TRBV18 and J usage is TRBJ2-1, with D possibly TRBD2 on 5 matching bases. CDR1 is KGHSH, CDR2 LQKENI, per germline. Deletions cut 3 bases from V and 6 bases from J, with 12 bases between. The CDR3 has 14 residues. This CDR3 is CASSPEERRNEQFF. In nucleotides, the CDR3 is TGTGCCAGCTCACCGGAGGAGCGACGCAATGAGCAGTTCTTC.

This clonotype was observed a few times. This chain connects TRBV5-5 to TRBJ2-5; 8 bases line up with TRBD2. Trimming took 2 bases from V and 4 from J; bases not matched to a gene: 4. The CDR3 length is 14 residues. Germline CDR1 reads SGHKS; CDR2 reads YYEKEE (reference sequence). The CDR3 DNA sequence: TGTGCCAGCAGCTTACCGGGGGGGTCAGAGACCCAGTACTTC. Translation: CASSLPGGSETQYF.

This clonotype has more than one count but fewer than ten. This sequence joins TRBV4-3 and TRBJ2-1; D gene uncertain. Germline lookup yields CDR1 LGHNA and CDR2 YSLEER. The CDR3 extends over 13 amino acids. With 0 bases removed from V and 5 bases from J, the gap between germline ends came to 5 bases. DNA for the CDR3: TGCGCCAGCAGCCAAGATCCGCACAATGAGCAGTTCTTC. This encodes CASSQDPHNEQFF.

This clonotype occurred a few times. The DNA for the CDR3 is TGTGCCAGCAGCTTAGTGAGGACTAGCGGCACAGATACGCAGTATTTT. It encodes CASSLVRTSGTDTQYF. This rearrangement joins TRBV7-2 to TRBJ2-3; 9 nucleotides match TRBD2. Germline V lookup: CDR1 SGHTA, CDR2 FQGNSA. With 1 base clipped from V and 1 base from J, the junction kept 3 bases outside the gene matches. This CDR3 is built from 16 residues.

At least ten counts were recorded for this clonotype. The chain joins TRBV25-1 to TRBJ2-7; possible D gene TRBD1, 6 bases. V dropped 6 bases and J dropped 4 bases, with 13 bases sitting between them. This CDR3 is built from 13 residues. Germline values: CDR1 MGHDK, CDR2 SYGVNS. CDR3 residues: CASSRGSLYEQYF. The DNA of the CDR3 is TGTGCCAGCAGCAGGGGCTCCTTGTACGAGCAGTACTTC.

This clonotype was seen a few times. The rearrangement uses TRBV7-2 and TRBJ2-7; D unclear. The ends were cut back, 0 bases at V and 2 bases at J, with 8 bases in the middle. CDR1 is SGHTA and CDR2 is FQGNSA in the germline V gene. The length of the CDR3 is 14 residues. The CDR3 region is CASSLAPSTYEQYF. In DNA, the CDR3 is TGTGCCAGCAGCTTAGCCCCTTCTACCTACGAGCAGTACTTC.

This clonotype has at least ten counts. The chain couples TRBV29-1 to TRBJ2-5; D is unresolved. Germline V gene data show CDR1 as SQVTM and CDR2 as ANQGSEA. The CDR3 consists of 14 residues. V was trimmed by 3 bases and J by 4 bases, leaving 15 bases between them. CDR3 in amino acids: CSVDKGFDAETQYF. The CDR3 region has the DNA TGCAGCGTTGATAAGGGCTTCGACGCAGAGACCCAGTACTTC.

This clonotype has a count of ten or more. The V and J genes are TRBV28 and TRBJ2-3; D gene ambiguous. V was clipped by 3 bases and J by 4 bases, with 11 bases between them. This CDR3 spans 14 amino acids. Germline values: CDR1 MDHEN, CDR2 SYDVKM. Here the CDR3 reads CASSFSERADTQYF. CDR3 coding DNA: TGTGCCAGCAGTTTTTCGGAAAGGGCAGATACGCAGTATTTT.

The J gene is TRBJ2-7, the V gene TRBV20-1; 7 nucleotides match TRBD2. After removal of 6 bases from V and 5 bases from J, the junction contained 13 bases not matched to a gene. The CDR3 totals 14 residues. In germline, CDR1 is DFQATT, CDR2 SNEGSKA (reference sequence). CDR3 nucleotide sequence: TGCAGTGCCGCAAGCGGGAACGCGAGAAACGAGCAGTACTTC. It is translated as CSAASGNARNEQYF.

The V gene is TRBV29-1, the J gene TRBJ2-3, with 10 bases that match TRBD2. The CDR3 is 17 amino acids. The trim removed 5 bases at V and 3 bases at J, leaving 14 bases unmatched. Germline-derived CDR1 and CDR2 are SQVTM and ANQGSEA. CDR3: CSVLASGRKGRTDTQYF. DNA of the CDR3: TGCAGCGTTCTGGCTAGCGGGAGAAAGGGAAGGACAGATACGCAGTATTTT.

This chain joins TRBV14 and TRBJ2-7, with 10 bases lining up with TRBD2. The V segment lost 0 bases and the J segment 6 bases; nucleotides outside the gene matches: 11. Germline-derived CDR1 and CDR2 are SGHDN and FVKESK. The CDR3 consists of 17 residues. Here the CDR3 reads CASSQEILAGASLEQYF. In nucleotides, the CDR3 is TGTGCCAGCAGCCAAGAGATTCTAGCGGGAGCCTCTCTCGAGCAGTACTTC.

To note about this clonotype: A read error may account for a junction end that differs from germline. The chain uses TRBV20-1 and TRBJ1-1; 7 bases fit TRBD1. The length of the CDR3 is 14 residues. Germline V CDR1 and CDR2: DFQATT, SNEGSKA (reference sequence). The CDR3 spells CSVPGGPSNSEAFF. DNA for the CDR3: TGCAGTGTCCCAGGGGGTCCATCGAACAGTGAAGCTTTCTTT.

This clonotype was recorded many times. The rearrangement joins TRBV12-3 or TRBV12-4 to TRBJ1-5; D might be TRBD1 (5 bases). The CDR3 length is 15 residues. Deletions cut 6 bases from V and 0 bases from J, with 12 bases between. The CDR3 DNA reads TGTGCCAGCAGGGTGACAGTCAATAGCAATCAGCCCCAGCATTTT. It yields the protein CASRVTVNSNQPQHF.

This clonotype was counted only a few times. This chain uses TRBV29-1 with TRBJ2-7; D tentatively reads TRBD1 or TRBD2 (6 bases each). CDR1 and CDR2 from the germline V gene are SQVTM and ANQGSEA. The CDR3 spans 14 residues. The germline V and J ends were trimmed by 4 bases and 6 bases, with 19 bases remaining between them. The CDR3 reads CSVARGGSGGEQYF. The CDR3 region has the DNA TGCAGCGTTGCCAGGGGAGGAAGCGGTGGCGAGCAGTACTTC.

Only a few counts were recorded for this clonotype. This chain connects TRBV14 to TRBJ2-7, with 9 bases aligning to TRBD1. Losses at the gene ends were 4 bases for V and 7 bases for J; bases not matched to a gene: 11. The V gene's germline CDR1 is SGHDN and CDR2 FVKESK. CDR3 length: 15 residues. The CDR3 protein is CASSPKDRGWWEQYF. CDR3 bases: TGTGCCAGCAGCCCGAAGGACAGGGGTTGGTGGGAGCAGTACTTC.

This chain uses TRBV2 with TRBJ2-2, with D unclear. This CDR3 is built from 14 residues. The germline gives CDR1 SNHLY, CDR2 FYNNEI. V lost 8 bases and J 0 bases, leaving 10 bases between the germline ends. The chain's CDR3 is CASVGGSNTGELFF. CDR3 bases: TGTGCCAGCGTTGGCGGTTCGAACACCGGGGAGCTGTTTTTT.

This clonotype was observed a few times. This chain links TRBV6-2 or TRBV6-3 with TRBJ2-2; D may correspond to TRBD1 or TRBD2 (5 bases each). The CDR3 loop spans 17 amino acids. CDR1 MNHEY and CDR2 SVGEGT come from the germline V gene. V lost 7 bases, J lost 0 bases, and 18 bases lay in between. CDR3 in DNA: TGTGCCAGCACCCCCCTGGACTTCAGGGCGAACACCGGGGAGCTGTTTTTT. Translation gives CASTPLDFRANTGELFF.

This clonotype was seen only a few times. V gene TRBV9 combines with J gene TRBJ2-7; D is perhaps TRBD1 (5 bases). V lost 4 bases, J lost 3 bases, and 14 bases lay in between. In germline, CDR1 is SGDLS, CDR2 YYNGEE. The CDR3 runs 14 residues. The DNA of the CDR3 is TGTGCCAGCAGCCTTACACCCCAGGGCTACGAGCAGTACTTC. Residues: CASSLTPQGYEQYF.

The V gene is TRBV19, the J gene TRBJ2-1, with 8 bases aligning to TRBD2. The CDR3 spans 16 residues. V shed 5 bases, J shed 8 bases, and the junction held 14 bases outside the gene matches. Per the germline V gene, CDR1 is LNHDA and CDR2 is SQIVND (reference sequence). The chain's CDR3 is CASSRYTGGPVHEQFF. The CDR3 DNA follows: TGTGCCAGTAGTCGATATACGGGAGGGCCAGTCCATGAGCAGTTCTTC.